One sample yielded the 30 T cell receptor beta chains listed below, sequenced in a study of T-cell memory formation after mild COVID-19. Each CDR3 protein is one row after TCRdb ran MiXCR on the 5' RACE reads. The sample shows about 180,000 distinct CDR3 sequences, about a sixth of them seen only once. Sequencing was done on a sample of PBMCs or a T cell subset sorted from them (not recorded which). These receptors came from an adult woman who had mild COVID-19 (a few samples of this study predate the infection). Cell type and time point are not known.

This clonotype was found a few times. V gene TRBV5-1 combines with J gene TRBJ2-1; 9 bases align to TRBD1. The V gene's germline CDR1 is SGHRS and CDR2 YFSETQ. With V trimmed by 3 bases and J by 8 bases, 9 bases remained unmatched. The CDR3 sequence is 15 residues long. The CDR3 reads CASSWGTGTRYEQFF. Here the CDR3 DNA reads TGCGCCAGCAGCTGGGGGACAGGGACTCGGTATGAGCAGTTCTTC.

This clonotype was picked up a small number of times. The CDR3 sequence: CASSSTGMNTEAFF. In DNA, the CDR3 is TGTGCCAGCAGTTCGACAGGGATGAACACTGAAGCTTTCTTT. The J gene is TRBJ1-1, the V gene TRBV12-3 or TRBV12-4; 7 nucleotides match TRBD1. After removal of 4 bases from V and 0 bases from J, the junction contained 2 bases not matched to a gene. The CDR3 extends over 14 amino acids.

This clonotype came up a few times. The V gene is TRBV15, the J gene TRBJ1-5; 10 bases line up with TRBD1. CDR3 length: 16 amino acids. J was trimmed by 4 bases and V by 1 base; bases with no gene match: 4. Germline lookup yields CDR1 LNHNV and CDR2 YYDKDF (reference sequence). The DNA for the CDR3 is TGTGCCACCAGCAGAGCCGGGACAGGGGAAAATCAGCCCCAGCATTTT. This sequence encodes CATSRAGTGENQPQHF.

This clonotype has a handful of counts. V is TRBV5-1 and J is TRBJ2-1; D is perhaps TRBD2 (7 bases). Trimming left V 0 bases short and J 3 bases short, with 13 bases between. The CDR3 consists of 16 residues. From germline, CDR1 is SGHRS and CDR2 YFSETQ. CDR3 coding DNA: TGCGCCAGCAGCTTGGAGGCGGGGGCGTTCTACAATGAGCAGTTCTTC. This codes for CASSLEAGAFYNEQFF.

The chain combines TRBV28 with TRBJ2-2; D is unclear. The V end was cut by 5 bases, the J end by 6 bases, with 10 bases between. From germline, CDR1 is MDHEN and CDR2 SYDVKM. The CDR3 spans 13 residues. The CDR3 coding sequence is TGTGCCAGCAGTCCTCCGGGTTCCGGGGAGCTGTTTTTT. It encodes CASSPPGSGELFF.

The V call is TRBV20-1, the J call TRBJ1-1, with D hard to call. The germline V gene encodes CDR1 DFQATT and CDR2 SNEGSKA (reference sequence). CDR3 length: 13 residues. V was clipped by 1 base and J by 3 bases, with 9 bases between them. This CDR3 reads CSARVMVDTEAFF. The CDR3 DNA follows: TGCAGTGCTAGAGTTATGGTGGACACTGAAGCTTTCTTT.

The rearrangement uses TRBV5-1 and TRBJ1-2; D remains ambiguous. The V end lost 4 bases, the J end lost 7 bases, and 20 bases lay between the germline ends. Looked up from germline, CDR1 is SGHRS and CDR2 is YFSETQ. This CDR3 has 15 residues. CDR3 protein: CASSLSIGKKGGYTF. In DNA form, the CDR3 reads TGCGCCAGCAGCCTGAGTATCGGAAAAAAAGGTGGCTACACCTTC.

This clonotype was counted a few times. The genes are TRBV10-3 and TRBJ2-3; D not certain. The length of the CDR3 is 11 residues. Germline CDR1 and CDR2: ENHRY and SYGVKD. V was clipped by 4 bases and J by 1 base, with 0 bases between them. CDR3 residues: CAISGTDTQYF. The CDR3 DNA reads TGTGCCATCAGTGGCACAGATACGCAGTATTTT.

The chain employs TRBV6-6 and TRBJ1-2; D remains unclear. The CDR3 has 10 amino acids. Trimming cost V 9 bases and J 2 bases, with 4 bases left between them. Germline V gene sequence: CDR1 MNHNY, CDR2 SVGAGI (reference sequence). In DNA form, the CDR3 reads TGTGCCAGTGGGAACTATGGCTACACCTTC. Translation gives CASGNYGYTF.

The rearrangement joins TRBV6-6 to TRBJ1-2; TRBD1 is a possible D gene (6 bases). The CDR3 length is 14 residues. V lost 2 bases to trimming and J lost 4 bases, with 11 bases between them. Germline V gives CDR1 MNHNY, CDR2 SVGAGI (reference sequence). CDR3 residues: CASSYTGGGYGYTF. The CDR3 coding sequence is TGTGCCAGCAGTTACACAGGAGGGGGCTATGGCTACACCTTC.

The chain is built from TRBV7-9 and TRBJ2-5; 8 bases agree with TRBD2. CDR1 and CDR2 (germline): SEHNR, FQNEAQ (reference sequence). This CDR3 has 16 amino acids. With V trimmed by 4 bases and J by 4 bases, 11 bases remained unmatched. CDR3 in DNA: TGTGCCAGCAGCTCCGGGGAAGCGGGAGTAGGAGAGACCCAGTACTTC. This encodes CASSSGEAGVGETQYF.

This clonotype has a single count. The gene calls are TRBV20-1 and TRBJ1-4; 8 bases map to TRBD1. Germline values: CDR1 DFQATT, CDR2 SNEGSKA (reference sequence). With V trimmed by 4 bases and J by 1 base, 2 bases remained unmatched. This CDR3 contains 14 residues. CDR3 sequence reads: CSATGQGTNEKLFF. The CDR3 nucleotides are TGCAGTGCTACCGGACAGGGAACTAATGAAAAACTGTTTTTT.

The genes are TRBV7-8 and TRBJ2-3, with 10 bases identical to TRBD2. Germline V gene lookup returns CDR1 SGHVS and CDR2 FQNEAQ. V gave up 5 bases and J gave up 2 bases; unmatched junction bases: 4. This CDR3 spans 15 amino acids. This CDR3 is CASSTLAGSTDTQYF. The DNA for the CDR3 is TGTGCCAGCAGCACACTAGCGGGGTCCACAGATACGCAGTATTTT.

Many counts were recorded for this clonotype. V gene TRBV20-1 combines with J gene TRBJ2-3; 11 bases are a match to TRBD2. The ends lost 0 bases at V and 0 bases at J; junction bases unmatched: 8. This CDR3 region has 18 residues. Germline loops: CDR1 DFQATT, CDR2 SNEGSKA (reference sequence). CDR3 region: CSARDLFRTSGSTDTQYF. The DNA of the CDR3 is TGCAGTGCTAGAGATTTGTTCAGGACTAGCGGGAGCACAGATACGCAGTATTTT.

V and J are TRBV3-1 and TRBJ2-5; tentatively, D is TRBD1 (6 bases). The ends were cut back, 4 bases at V and 3 bases at J, with 9 bases in the middle. The CDR3 sequence is 13 residues long. Germline CDR1 LGHDT, CDR2 YNNKEL (reference sequence). CDR3 region: CASSLWDKETQYF. Written as DNA, the CDR3 is TGTGCCAGCAGCCTTTGGGACAAAGAGACCCAGTACTTC.

The CDR3 DNA reads as TGCAGTGGAGAGAGGCAGGGTGTCGGGGAGCTGTTTTTT. It translates to CSGERQGVGELFF. The chain is built from TRBV20-1 and TRBJ2-2, with D possibly matching TRBD1 (5 bases). The CDR3 sequence is 13 residues long. Trimming pared 7 bases from V and 7 bases from J, leaving 16 bases between. CDR1 DFQATT and CDR2 SNEGSKA come from the germline V gene (reference sequence).

This clonotype was counted ten times or more. The chain joins TRBV7-2 to TRBJ2-2, with a tentative D call TRBD2 (6 bases). Germline CDR1 is SGHTA and CDR2 is FQGNSA. V was cut by 2 bases and J by 0 bases, with 10 bases left in between. The CDR3 consists of 16 residues. The CDR3 region has the DNA TGTGCCAGCAGCTTAAGGCGGGGCGCGAACACCGGGGAGCTGTTTTTT. Encoded protein: CASSLRRGANTGELFF.

This clonotype was found a few times. The chain recombines TRBV11-2 with TRBJ2-2; 13 nucleotides line up with TRBD2. The CDR3 consists of 17 residues. J was trimmed by 0 bases and V by 5 bases; bases with no gene match: 3. The germline V gene encodes CDR1 SGHAT and CDR2 FQNNGV. CDR3: CASSPGLAGSNTGELFF. CDR3 DNA: TGTGCCAGCAGCCCGGGACTAGCGGGATCGAACACCGGGGAGCTGTTTTTT.

This clonotype appeared many times. J is TRBJ2-1 and V is TRBV15; 12 bases are shared with TRBD2. With 2 bases clipped from V and 7 bases from J, the junction kept 6 bases outside the gene matches. The CDR3 loop spans 16 amino acids. The germline V gene has CDR1 LNHNV and CDR2 YYDKDF (reference sequence). The CDR3 DNA follows: TGTGCCACCAGCAGATTCGGACTAGCGGGGCTTAATGAGCAGTTCTTC. This codes for CATSRFGLAGLNEQFF. Full variable domain (remainder filled in from reference TRBV15 and TRBJ2-1): DAMVIQNPRYQVTQFGKPVTLSCSQTLNHNVMYWYQQKSSQAPKLLFHYYDKDFNNEADTPDNFQSRRPNTSFCFLDIRSPGLGDTAMYLCATSRFGLAGLNEQFFGPGTRLTVL.

The sample holds a few counts of this clonotype. For the CDR3, the DNA is TGTGCCAGCAGCCAAGTTTCGGGACACCACACCTACGAGCAGTACTTC. It translates to CASSQVSGHHTYEQYF. The V and J genes are TRBV3-1 and TRBJ2-7, with D possibly TRBD1 on 6 matching bases. With 1 base removed from V and 2 bases from J, the gap between germline ends came to 15 bases. The germline gives CDR1 LGHDT, CDR2 YNNKEL (reference sequence). This CDR3 is 16 amino acids long.

The sample holds a few counts of this clonotype. The J gene is TRBJ1-4, the V gene TRBV5-1, with 7 bases that match TRBD1. The CDR3 contains 15 residues. V lost 4 bases and J lost 4; bases outside the gene matches: 7. Germline lookup yields CDR1 SGHRS and CDR2 YFSETQ. The CDR3 spells CASSREQGINEKLFF. CDR3 nucleotide sequence: TGCGCCAGCAGCCGAGAACAGGGGATTAATGAAAAACTGTTTTTT.

The CDR3 DNA is TGTGCCAGCAGTGAATCTCTACAAGCCAAAAACATTCAGTACTTC. It yields the protein CASSESLQAKNIQYF. The chain carries TRBV25-1 and TRBJ2-4; D call uncertain. V was clipped by 1 base and J by 0 bases, with 7 bases between them. This CDR3 is built from 15 residues. CDR1 MGHDK and CDR2 SYGVNS come from the germline V gene.

This clonotype was seen more than once but under ten times. This chain connects TRBV18 to TRBJ1-4, with no clear D. The ends were cut back, 1 base at V and 5 bases at J, with 8 bases in the middle. Germline CDR1 KGHSH, CDR2 LQKENI. The CDR3 consists of 14 residues. The CDR3 here is CASSPQESNEKLFF. The CDR3 DNA is TGTGCCAGCTCACCACAGGAGTCAAATGAAAAACTGTTTTTT.

CDR3 nucleotide sequence: TGTGCCAGCACCTACCGGGACAGGTACAATGAGCAGTTCTTC. Translation: CASTYRDRYNEQFF. The V call is TRBV11-1, the J call TRBJ2-1, with 8 bases fitting TRBD1. The germline CDR1 and CDR2 sequences are SGHAT and FQDESV (reference sequence). J was trimmed by 4 bases and V by 7 bases; bases with no gene match: 6. The CDR3 consists of 14 residues. The full variable domain, its missing parts supplied by reference TRBV11-1 and TRBJ2-1, is EAEVAQSPRYKITEKSQAVAFWCDPISGHATLYWYRQILGQGPELLVQFQDESVVDDSQLPKDRFSAERLKGVDSTLKIQPAELGDSAMYLCASTYRDRYNEQFFGPGTRLTVL.

This clonotype has more than one count but fewer than ten. J is TRBJ1-1 and V is TRBV19, with TRBD1 matching over 7 bases. The CDR3 loop spans 18 amino acids. The germline gives CDR1 LNHDA, CDR2 SQIVND (reference sequence). Trimming removed 5 bases from V and 0 bases from J; junction bases left unmatched: 15. This CDR3 is CASSSPTGRDVMNTEAFF. DNA for the CDR3: TGTGCCAGTAGTTCCCCGACAGGGAGAGACGTAATGAACACTGAAGCTTTCTTT.

The chain has TRBV5-4 and TRBJ2-4, with D uncertain. CDR1 is SGHNT and CDR2 is YYREEE in the germline V gene (reference sequence). V was trimmed by 0 bases and J by 0 bases, leaving 10 bases between them. The length of the CDR3 is 16 residues. CDR3 residues: CASSLGTALAKNIQYF. DNA for the CDR3: TGTGCCAGCAGCTTGGGTACGGCACTAGCCAAAAACATTCAGTACTTC. Full variable domain (remainder filled in from reference TRBV5-4 and TRBJ2-4): ETGVTQSPTHLIKTRGQQVTLRCSSQSGHNTVSWYQQALGQGPQFIFQYYREEENGRGNFPPRFSGLQFPNYSSELNVNALELDDSALYLCASSLGTALAKNIQYFGAGTRLSVL.

The gene calls are TRBV20-1 and TRBJ1-6, with TRBD1 as a possible D gene (5 bases). The CDR3 is made up of 15 amino acids. Germline assignment: CDR1 DFQATT and CDR2 SNEGSKA (reference sequence). Trimming cost V 0 bases and J 4 bases, with 10 bases left between them. CDR3 sequence reads: CSARDRDPYNSPLHF. CDR3 nucleotide sequence: TGCAGTGCTAGAGACAGGGATCCTTATAATTCACCCCTCCACTTT.

The chain recombines TRBV19 with TRBJ2-3; weak D call: TRBD2 (5 bases). The germline gives CDR1 LNHDA, CDR2 SQIVND (reference sequence). The CDR3 length is 14 residues. V was clipped by 6 bases and J by 1 base, with 11 bases between them. CDR3 in amino acids: CASSRVGGTDTQYF. The CDR3 DNA reads as TGTGCCAGTAGCAGAGTCGGGGGCACAGATACGCAGTATTTT.

This clonotype was found a few times. This sequence joins TRBV24-1 and TRBJ2-7; 7 bases fit TRBD1. This CDR3 has 14 amino acids. J gave up 7 bases and V 4 bases, and 9 bases lay outside the gene matches. Germline-derived CDR1 and CDR2 are KGHDR and SFDVKD. Written as DNA, the CDR3 is TGTGCCACCAGTGACCACAGACAGGGCTGGGAGCAGTACTTC. Its translation: CATSDHRQGWEQYF.

This clonotype was counted only a few times. DNA of the CDR3: TGTGCCAGCAGCTTTTTGGGGGCTAGCGGGAGATACAATGAGCAGTTCTTC. It encodes CASSFLGASGRYNEQFF. The chain is built from TRBV5-5 and TRBJ2-1, with 10 nucleotides matching TRBD2. Trimming took 2 bases from V and 4 from J; bases not matched to a gene: 9. The V gene's germline CDR1 is SGHKS and CDR2 YYEKEE (reference sequence). The CDR3 is made up of 17 amino acids.